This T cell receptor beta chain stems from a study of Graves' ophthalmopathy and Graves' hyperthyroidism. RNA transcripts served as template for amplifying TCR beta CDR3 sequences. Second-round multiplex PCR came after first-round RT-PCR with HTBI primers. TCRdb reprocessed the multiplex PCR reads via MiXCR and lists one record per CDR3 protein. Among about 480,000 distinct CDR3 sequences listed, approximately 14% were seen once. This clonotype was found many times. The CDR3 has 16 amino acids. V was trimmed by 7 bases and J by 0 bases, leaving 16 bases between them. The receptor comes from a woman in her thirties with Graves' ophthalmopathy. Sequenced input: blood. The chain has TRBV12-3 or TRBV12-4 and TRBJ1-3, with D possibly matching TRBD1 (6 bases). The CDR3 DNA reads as TGTGCCAGCACCCCCATCCCAGGGGACTCTGGAAACACCATATATTTT. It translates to CASTPIPGDSGNTIYF.